This TCR beta chain was captured in a study of patients and donors after allogeneic stem cell transplantation (TCRdb year 2020). The library was produced with RT-PCR. Sequencing instrument: NextSeq 550. TCRdb ran its own pipeline on the public reads, namely fastp trimming at Q25 and MiXCR clone calling, and kept in-frame beta chains. For every CDR3 protein sequence, its rows merge into one entry that carries the most common genes and DNA. The sample data list approximately 430,000 distinct CDR3 sequences, and about a sixth of these were observed just once. The ten biggest clones cover just over 7% of the sample. Trimming leaves V shorter by 10 bases and J shorter by 3 bases, with the junction holding 7 bases beyond the gene matches. From the cysteine up to the phenylalanine, the CDR3 has a length of 13 residues. Only the CDR3 portion is preserved as DNA: 39 bases, with reading frame beginning at the first base. Per the germline V gene, LGHNT is the CDR1 and FRNRAP is the CDR2.

As regards this clonotype: Its antigen is unknown. It has no much larger one-base neighbor in the sample; base qualities were not kept.

This TCR came from a human donor who was either an allogeneic HSCT recipient or a stem cell or donor lymphocyte infusion donor (not recorded which). It is not recorded whose cells these are; they may come from a transplant donor. The sample was blood, either unsorted or a sorted T cell fraction (not recorded which). This receptor chain uses TRBV12-5 and TRBJ2-7; 9 bases in the middle match TRBD2. The DNA sequence reads TGTGCTACCACGGGACTAGCATGCTACGAGCAGTACTTC. It specifies CATTGLACYEQYF.